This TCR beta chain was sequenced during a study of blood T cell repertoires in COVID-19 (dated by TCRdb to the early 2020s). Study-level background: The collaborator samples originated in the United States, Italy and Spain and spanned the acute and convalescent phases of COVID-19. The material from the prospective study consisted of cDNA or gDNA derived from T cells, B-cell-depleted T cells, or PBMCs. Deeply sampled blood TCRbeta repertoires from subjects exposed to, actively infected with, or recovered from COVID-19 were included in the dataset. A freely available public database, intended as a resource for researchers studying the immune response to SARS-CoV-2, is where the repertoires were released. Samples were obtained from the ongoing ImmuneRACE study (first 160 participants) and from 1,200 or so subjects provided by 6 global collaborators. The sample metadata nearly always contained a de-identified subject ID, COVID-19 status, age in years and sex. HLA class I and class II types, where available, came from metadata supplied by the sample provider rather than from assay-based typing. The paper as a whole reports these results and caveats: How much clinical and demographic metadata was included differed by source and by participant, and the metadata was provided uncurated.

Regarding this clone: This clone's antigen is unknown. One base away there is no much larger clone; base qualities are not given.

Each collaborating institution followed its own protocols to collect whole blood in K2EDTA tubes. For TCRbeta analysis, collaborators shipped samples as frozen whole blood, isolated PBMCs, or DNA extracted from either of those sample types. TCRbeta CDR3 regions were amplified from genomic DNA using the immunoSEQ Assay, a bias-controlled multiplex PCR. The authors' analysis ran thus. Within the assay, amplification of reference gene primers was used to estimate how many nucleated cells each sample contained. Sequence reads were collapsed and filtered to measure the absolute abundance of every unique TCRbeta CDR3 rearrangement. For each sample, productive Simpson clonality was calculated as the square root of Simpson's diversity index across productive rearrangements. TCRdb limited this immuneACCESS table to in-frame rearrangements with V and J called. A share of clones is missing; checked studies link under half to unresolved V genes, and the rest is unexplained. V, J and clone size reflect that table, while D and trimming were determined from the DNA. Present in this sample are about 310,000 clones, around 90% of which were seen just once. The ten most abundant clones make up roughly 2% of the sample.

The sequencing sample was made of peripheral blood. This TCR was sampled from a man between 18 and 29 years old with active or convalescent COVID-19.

This receptor carries the CDR3 CASSLLGLEVTEAFF. The DNA reads TGCGCCAGCAGCCTCCTCGGACTCGAGGTCACTGAAGCTTTCTTT. This sequence uses TRBV4-3 and TRBJ1-1; no D gene call is confident. From its cysteine to its phenylalanine, the CDR3 spans 15 amino acids. The read is trimmed to its CDR3 DNA, 45 bases read in frame from base 1. The V end loses 4 bases and the J end loses 4 bases, and a stretch of 16 bases separates them. CDR1 and CDR2, per the germline V gene, are LGHNA and YSLEER.